Sequencing of this T cell receptor beta chain was carried out in a study of cytomegalovirus exposure and HLA in healthy donors. Across the study: Of about 400 genotyped donors, roughly 80% clustered with self-reported Caucasian donors.

Study results and caveats: TRBV6-2, TRBV6-3 and other indistinguishable V segments were excluded. Later work associated approximately 17,000 TCR beta sequences with HLA alleles at 0.05 false discovery rate.

Amplification used 60 Vbeta primers and 13 Jbeta primers. Sequencing was performed with immunoSEQ multiplex PCR; in TCRdb, only in-frame clones are kept and a portion is missing. The table lists about 98,000 clones, over 65% of them singletons. This clone was detected a few times. What it recognizes is unknown. With 2 bases removed from V and 15 bases from J, the gap between germline ends came to 11 bases. In germline, CDR1 is MNHEY, CDR2 SMNVEV (reference sequence). This CDR3 has 11 residues. The chain links TRBV27 to TRBJ2-1; a weak D match, TRBD1 (6 bases). The source is a man between 60 and 75 years old in good health and CMV-seropositive. Material for sequencing was PBMCs. The CDR3 DNA reads as TGTGCCAGCAGTTTAGGGCAGGGGAGGTTCTTC. It encodes CASSLGQGRFF.